The 8 T cell receptor beta chains presented below share a single source sample, sequenced in a study of breast tumors, draining lymph nodes, adjacent tissues. A single record per CDR3 protein comes from TCRdb applying MiXCR to the multiplex PCR reads. Seen here are some 130,000 distinct CDR3 sequences, approximately 20% observed once, and the top ten hold approximately 3.5%. Samples came from axillary lymph nodes draining the breast cancer. The sample taken for sequencing was axillary lymph node tissue. The source of these receptors is a female donor with breast cancer. Some clones in this sample may be carry-over from other donors' samples.

Many counts were recorded for this clonotype. The rearrangement joins TRBV3-1 to TRBJ2-1; D remains ambiguous. Germline V gene sequence: CDR1 LGHDT, CDR2 YNNKEL (reference sequence). Trimming removed 1 base from V and 13 bases from J, with 11 bases in between. The CDR3 sequence is 12 residues long. The CDR3 DNA sequence: TGTGCCAGCAGCCAAGTTGCGAACTTCCAGTTCTTC. Protein: CASSQVANFQFF.

Ten or more counts support this clonotype. This sequence joins TRBV9 and TRBJ1-3; a possible D gene is TRBD1 (6 bases). CDR1 and CDR2 (germline): SGDLS, YYNGEE. Trimming took 3 bases from V and 2 from J, leaving 9 bases between them. This CDR3 is built from 14 residues. CDR3 sequence: CASSATGTGNTIYF. CDR3 bases: TGTGCCAGCAGCGCCACAGGGACTGGAAACACCATATATTTT.

The chain recombines TRBV7-3 with TRBJ2-2; D could derive from TRBD1 or TRBD2 (6 bases each). CDR1 is SGHTA, CDR2 FQGTGA, per germline. Trimming took 6 bases from V and 5 from J, leaving 13 bases between them. This CDR3 spans 14 amino acids. As DNA, the CDR3 is TGTGCCAGCAGACCACAGGGAGGAACCGGGGAGCTGTTTTTT. This gives the protein CASRPQGGTGELFF.

The table lists this clonotype with many counts. The V call is TRBV20-1, the J call TRBJ1-2; 9 bases are shared with TRBD1. Germline V gives CDR1 DFQATT, CDR2 SNEGSKA (reference sequence). The CDR3 is 12 amino acids. Unmatched junction bases numbered 7, after V lost 7 bases and J lost 7 bases. The CDR3 coding sequence is TGCAGTGTCAGGGACAGGGCGGGTGGCTACACCTTC. This gives the protein CSVRDRAGGYTF.

Notes on this clonotype: A clone one base away is much larger, so this may be a read error. This rearrangement joins TRBV20-1 to TRBJ1-5; 8 bases fit TRBD1. CDR3 size: 15 residues. Germline CDR1 is DFQATT and CDR2 is SNEGSKA (reference sequence). CDR3 bases: TGCAGTGTTAGAGATATCGACAGGGGTAATCAGCCCCAGCATTTT. Protein: CSVRDIDRGNQPQHF.

This clonotype was recorded at least ten times. V gene TRBV6-5 combines with J gene TRBJ1-2, with 7 bases lining up with TRBD1. V was clipped by 6 bases and J by 3 bases; unmatched bases: 4. This CDR3 has 13 amino acids. CDR1 and CDR2 from the germline V gene are MNHEY and SVGAGI. The chain's CDR3 is CASRLGQDYGYTF. CDR3 DNA sequence: TGTGCCAGCAGACTAGGACAGGACTATGGCTACACCTTC.

At least ten counts were recorded for this clonotype. The genes are TRBV9 and TRBJ2-5; 9 bases fit TRBD2. This CDR3 is built from 16 residues. Germline CDR1 is SGDLS and CDR2 is YYNGEE. The ends lost 0 bases at V and 5 bases at J; junction bases unmatched: 8. The CDR3 nucleotides read TGTGCCAGCAGCGTAGATGGCGGGGGGGTATCCGAGACCCAGTACTTC. Protein: CASSVDGGGVSETQYF.

Concerning this clonotype: Since a much larger clone is just one base distant, this may be a read error. As the CDR3 is not closed by the conserved phenylalanine or tryptophan, this likely results from a read error. The chain combines TRBV20-1 with TRBJ1-5; D uncertain. The germline V gene encodes CDR1 DFQATT and CDR2 SNEGSKA (reference sequence). The V end lost 0 bases, the J end lost 4 bases, and 7 bases lay between the germline ends. The CDR3 covers 13 residues. The CDR3 DNA is TGCAGTGCTAGAGATCAGGAGAATCAGCCCCAGCATCTT. It translates to CSARDQENQPQHL.